This TCR beta chain derives from a study of blood T cell repertoires in COVID-19. The wider study: T cells, B-cell-depleted T cells, or PBMCs supplied cDNA or gDNA.

The assay was immunoSEQ multiplex PCR, and TCRdb's table has in-frame clones only and misses some. This table has 150,000 to 200,000 clones, 75% to 90% appearing once. The germline V gene encodes CDR1 MNHEY and CDR2 SVGAGI. The CDR3 covers 13 residues. Trimming took 7 bases from V and 2 from J; bases not matched to a gene: 5. This clonotype was sampled from a human donor in a cohort sampled during active COVID-19. The sequencing input was peripheral blood. J is TRBJ2-7 and V is TRBV6-5, with 7 bases that match TRBD1. Here the CDR3 DNA reads TGTGCCAGCAACCGAGACAGGGCCTACGAGCAGTACTTC. This translates into CASNRDRAYEQYF.